The 18 T cell receptor beta chains presented below share a single source sample, sequenced in a study of glioma-infiltrating T cells after dendritic cell vaccination. Sample time point: after dendritic cell vaccination, including at tumor progression/relapse. Sequencing used immunoSEQ multiplex PCR; TCRdb keeps in-frame clones, though not all of them. The sample carries roughly 87,000 clones, over 80% recorded once. Here the sequenced sample was blood, taken after dendritic cell vaccination. The receptors here all came from a human donor with glioblastoma.

The gene calls are TRBV6-5 and TRBJ1-1; D remains ambiguous. CDR1 is MNHEY and CDR2 is SVGAGI in the germline V gene. The CDR3 extends over 13 amino acids. V was clipped by 5 bases and J by 6 bases, with 13 bases between them. The chain's CDR3 is CASSETGRAEAFF. CDR3 coding DNA: TGTGCCAGCAGTGAGACGGGTCGCGCTGAAGCTTTCTTT.

The genes are TRBV29-1 and TRBJ2-3, with TRBD1 identical over 9 bases. Germline loops: CDR1 SQVTM, CDR2 ANQGSEA. V gave up 3 bases and J gave up 0 bases; unmatched junction bases: 7. There are 16 residues in the CDR3. This chain's CDR3 is CSVDSGTGSSTDTQYF. DNA for the CDR3: TGCAGCGTTGACTCCGGGACAGGGTCTAGCACAGATACGCAGTATTTT.

This clone was detected only a few times. V and J are TRBV25-1 and TRBJ2-3; perhaps TRBD2 as D (6 bases). The CDR3 is made up of 15 amino acids. Looked up from germline, CDR1 is MGHDK and CDR2 is SYGVNS. V lost 7 bases, J lost 0 bases, and 14 bases lay in between. In DNA form, the CDR3 reads TGTGCCAGCACTCCCGCGGGATTTAGCACAGATACGCAGTATTTT. It is translated as CASTPAGFSTDTQYF.

The chain couples TRBV27 to TRBJ1-5; D is unresolved. The V end was cut by 0 bases, the J end by 6 bases, with 15 bases between. This CDR3 region has 16 residues. Germline-derived CDR1 and CDR2 are MNHEY and SMNVEV (reference sequence). The CDR3 DNA is TGTGCCAGCAGTTTATCGGCCGGAGAGAAGGTTCAGCCCCAGCATTTT. Translated, it gives CASSLSAGEKVQPQHF.

As regards this clone: Other DNA sequences in the sample encode the same CDR3. V is TRBV7-3 and J is TRBJ2-1; TRBD2 matches at 10 bases. Trimming cost V 2 bases and J 3 bases; bases outside gene matches: 4. Germline V gene data show CDR1 as SGHTA and CDR2 as FQGTGA. The CDR3 extends over 16 amino acids. The CDR3 spells CASSLGSGGNYNEQFF. In DNA, the CDR3 is TGTGCCAGCAGCTTAGGTAGCGGGGGGAACTACAATGAGCAGTTCTTC.

This chain links TRBV6-5 with TRBJ1-1; D is undetermined. Per the germline V gene, CDR1 is MNHEY and CDR2 is SVGAGI. Trimming shortened V by 0 bases and J by 0 bases, and 8 bases separated the two germline ends. The CDR3 totals 15 residues. The CDR3 is CASSYSRTMNTEAFF. The CDR3 coding sequence is TGTGCCAGCAGTTACTCGAGGACTATGAACACTGAAGCTTTCTTT.

V is TRBV7-3 and J is TRBJ2-3, with 8 bases fitting TRBD1. V lost 5 bases and J lost 4; bases outside the gene matches: 5. This CDR3 comprises 14 residues. Per germline, CDR1 SGHTA and CDR2 FQGTGA. The CDR3 sequence: CASSPGQGPDTQYF. Written as DNA, the CDR3 is TGTGCCAGCAGCCCCGGACAGGGCCCAGATACGCAGTATTTT.

The chain employs TRBV6-1 and TRBJ2-2; no definite D call. Per germline, CDR1 MNHNS and CDR2 SASEGT. This CDR3 contains 17 residues. V was shortened by 2 bases and J by 2 bases, with 15 bases between the two germline ends. Here the CDR3 reads CASSERMTVLNTGELFF. The CDR3 region has the DNA TGTGCCAGCAGTGAACGGATGACTGTTCTCAACACCGGGGAGCTGTTTTTT.

The chain employs TRBV15 and TRBJ1-1, with D uncertain. The CDR3 covers 15 residues. The V end lost 5 bases, the J end lost 1 base, and 14 bases lay between the germline ends. Germline V gene data show CDR1 as LNHNV and CDR2 as YYDKDF (reference sequence). The CDR3: CATSGDRTANTEAFF. The CDR3 nucleotides read TGTGCCACCAGCGGCGATAGAACAGCGAACACTGAAGCTTTCTTT.

This rearrangement joins TRBV19 to TRBJ1-6, with D perhaps TRBD1 (5 bases). Between the trimmed V and J ends, which lost 4 bases and 7 bases, there was a span of 14 bases. Germline V gene data show CDR1 as LNHDA and CDR2 as SQIVND (reference sequence). The CDR3 is made up of 15 amino acids. CDR3 in DNA: TGTGCCAGTAGTAGTTATGACAGAGAGAATTCACCCCTCCACTTT. As protein: CASSSYDRENSPLHF.

The chain couples TRBV2 to TRBJ1-1; no clear D. V lost 1 base and J lost 5, with 11 bases in between. The V gene's germline CDR1 is SNHLY and CDR2 FYNNEI. This CDR3 comprises 14 residues. CDR3: CASSEVVPETEAFF. As DNA, the CDR3 is TGTGCCAGCAGTGAAGTTGTCCCGGAGACTGAAGCTTTCTTT.

CDR3: CASSQTLTGERSPLHF. CDR3 nucleotide sequence: TGCGCCAGCAGCCAAACTCTGACAGGGGAAAGATCACCCCTCCACTTT. The chain links TRBV4-1 to TRBJ1-6; 8 nucleotides match TRBD1. Germline V lookup: CDR1 MGHRA, CDR2 YSYEKL. With 2 bases clipped from V and 10 bases from J, the junction kept 10 bases outside the gene matches. This CDR3 is built from 16 residues.

This sequence joins TRBV9 and TRBJ2-7, with TRBD2 as a possible D gene (7 bases). Germline CDR1 and CDR2: SGDLS and YYNGEE. The CDR3 loop spans 16 amino acids. With 3 bases removed from V and 6 bases from J, the gap between germline ends came to 22 bases. In DNA form, the CDR3 reads TGTGCCAGCAGCGCCTCTGGGGGGGCCTTAGGACTCGAGCAGTACTTC. The encoded protein is CASSASGGALGLEQYF.

This sequence joins TRBV7-9 and TRBJ1-1; D call uncertain. Trimming took 5 bases from V and 4 from J, leaving 14 bases between them. The CDR3 runs 14 residues. Germline V gene lookup returns CDR1 SEHNR and CDR2 FQNEAQ (reference sequence). CDR3 region: CASSPPRVRTEAFF. CDR3 coding DNA: TGTGCCAGCAGCCCGCCCCGGGTCCGCACTGAAGCTTTCTTT.

This clone occurred once. The gene calls are TRBV25-1 and TRBJ2-1; TRBD1 matches 11 bases. The length of the CDR3 is 14 residues. The V gene end was trimmed by 3 bases and the J gene end by 10 bases; junction bases not matched to a gene: 5. Germline-derived CDR1 and CDR2 are MGHDK and SYGVNS. CDR3 bases: TGTGCCAGCAGTGAGGACAGGGGGCTCGAGGAGCAGTTCTTC. This translates into CASSEDRGLEEQFF.

This chain connects TRBV19 to TRBJ2-3; 8 bases line up with TRBD1. This CDR3 spans 15 amino acids. Germline trimming cut 4 bases from V and 0 bases from J; bases unmatched to any gene: 3. Germline-derived CDR1 and CDR2 are LNHDA and SQIVND (reference sequence). The CDR3 here is CASSTTGGSTDTQYF. CDR3 nucleotides: TGTGCCAGTAGTACAACAGGGGGAAGCACAGATACGCAGTATTTT.

The J gene is TRBJ1-4, the V gene TRBV2; 9 bases align to TRBD1. J was trimmed by 7 bases and V by 2 bases; bases with no gene match: 5. This CDR3 is 15 amino acids long. Germline V gene data show CDR1 as SNHLY and CDR2 as FYNNEI. In DNA, the CDR3 is TGTGCCAGCAGTGAAATGGGACAGGGTTTTGAAAAACTGTTTTTT. Its translation: CASSEMGQGFEKLFF.

This clone was detected only once. The chain joins TRBV12-5 to TRBJ1-5; maybe TRBD1 (6 bases). Trimming shortened V by 0 bases and J by 1 base, and 7 bases separated the two germline ends. CDR1 and CDR2 from the germline V gene are LGHNT and FRNRAP. The CDR3 has 15 amino acids. The CDR3 DNA follows: TGTGCTAGTGGTTTGGTAGGGGGAAGCAATCAGCCCCAGCATTTT. Translating gives CASGLVGGSNQPQHF.